The following is a T cell receptor (beta chain) sequence with its context. The antigen is unknown. The data are from a study of T-cell memory formation after mild COVID-19. General study findings and limits: Clonal second-wave expansions that peaked on day 37 had unconfirmed SARS-CoV-2 specificity. Contracting CD8+ clones were enriched in EMRA, CD4+ mainly in CM and EM.

Constant-segment primers served in 5'RACE that generated TCR alpha and TCR beta cDNA libraries bearing sample barcodes and UMIs. Via MiXCR, TCRdb re-called the 5' RACE reads, giving one row per CDR3 protein. The profile shows approximately 570,000 distinct CDR3 sequences, roughly 18% of them singletons. This CDR3 contains 15 residues. Germline V gene sequence: CDR1 SQVTM, CDR2 ANQGSEA. Unmatched junction bases numbered 10, after V lost 0 bases and J lost 10 bases. This TCR came from an adult woman who had mild COVID-19 (a few samples of this study predate the infection). Cell type and time point are not known. Sequencing was carried out using PBMCs or a T cell subset sorted from them (not recorded which). The V and J genes are TRBV29-1 and TRBJ2-1, with 9 bases that match TRBD2. The CDR3 spells CSVEDSRTSDIEQFF. The CDR3 DNA reads TGCAGCGTTGAAGACTCTAGGACTAGCGACATAGAGCAGTTCTTC.